The 25 T cell receptor beta chains below were found in one sample sequenced in a study of OX40 agonist ivuxolimab in advanced cancers. The data were produced by immunoSEQ multiplex PCR, yet TCRdb's version contains in-frame clones alone and is incomplete. The repertoire holds about 62,000 clones, with roughly 92% as singletons. The sequenced sample was CD4+ or CD8+ T cells sorted from blood, obtained in a trial of the OX40 agonist ivuxolimab. These receptors were collected from an adult with an advanced solid tumor such as melanoma, head and neck, liver or kidney cancer.

V usage is TRBV13 and J usage is TRBJ2-3; 8 bases are a match to TRBD1. The CDR3 contains 16 residues. The J segment lost 2 bases and the V segment lost 2 bases, leaving 6 bases of the junction unmatched. Germline values: CDR1 PRHDT, CDR2 FYEKMQ (reference sequence). CDR3 coding DNA: TGTGCCAGCAGCTTACAGGCAGGGGGCAACACAGATACGCAGTATTTT. Its translation: CASSLQAGGNTDTQYF.

The rearrangement joins TRBV5-1 to TRBJ1-1; the match to TRBD1 covers 7 bases. This CDR3 region has 14 residues. The V and J ends lost 4 bases and 0 bases, in that order; junction bases with no gene match: 3. Germline V lookup: CDR1 SGHRS, CDR2 YFSETQ. In nucleotides, the CDR3 is TGCGCCAGCAGCCCGGGACAGATGAACACTGAAGCTTTCTTT. Its translation: CASSPGQMNTEAFF.

The chain carries TRBV27 and TRBJ1-3; no reliable D call. The V end lost 4 bases, the J end lost 0 bases, and 7 bases lay between the germline ends. Germline values: CDR1 MNHEY, CDR2 SMNVEV (reference sequence). CDR3 length equals 14 residues. The CDR3 reads CASSSRSSGNTIYF. The DNA of the CDR3 is TGTGCCAGCAGTTCCAGATCCTCTGGAAACACCATATATTTT.

The genes are TRBV18 and TRBJ2-3, with D possibly being TRBD2 (5 bases). Trimming cost V 0 bases and J 2 bases, with 9 bases left between them. The CDR3 has 15 residues. Germline V lookup: CDR1 KGHSH, CDR2 LQKENI. CDR3 sequence: CASSPPSDLTDTQYF. The CDR3 region has the DNA TGTGCCAGCTCACCACCTAGCGATCTCACAGATACGCAGTATTTT.

This chain links TRBV19 with TRBJ2-1; a weak D match, TRBD2 (5 bases). Per germline, CDR1 LNHDA and CDR2 SQIVND (reference sequence). With 7 bases removed from V and 9 bases from J, the gap between germline ends came to 7 bases. The CDR3 spans 10 residues. The CDR3 coding sequence is TGTGCCAGTATGGCGGGTGAGCAGTTCTTC. This encodes CASMAGEQFF.

This chain connects TRBV6-5 to TRBJ1-3; D not certain. V lost 7 bases and J 6 bases, leaving 13 bases between the germline ends. The length of the CDR3 is 13 residues. CDR1 MNHEY and CDR2 SVGAGI come from the germline V gene. Written as DNA, the CDR3 is TGTGCCAGCAAGCGGCAAGTGGAAAACACCATATATTTT. Its protein product is CASKRQVENTIYF.

The rearrangement joins TRBV5-4 to TRBJ1-1, with D perhaps TRBD1 (5 bases). The CDR3 totals 13 residues. V was clipped by 4 bases and J by 7 bases, with 14 bases between them. The V gene's germline CDR1 is SGHNT and CDR2 YYREEE (reference sequence). The CDR3 reads CASSLGVAVEAFF. CDR3 nucleotides: TGTGCCAGCAGCCTAGGGGTGGCTGTTGAAGCTTTCTTT.

This chain connects TRBV29-1 to TRBJ2-7; 7 positions agree with TRBD1. The germline gives CDR1 SQVTM, CDR2 ANQGSEA. The V gene end was trimmed by 7 bases and the J gene end by 1 base; junction bases not matched to a gene: 7. CDR3 length: 13 residues. CDR3 in amino acids: CSGSTGMSYEQYF. The CDR3, as DNA: TGCAGCGGTTCGACAGGGATGTCCTACGAGCAGTACTTC.

This rearrangement joins TRBV10-2 to TRBJ1-1; D uncertain. Trimming stripped 2 bases from V and 7 bases from J, with 14 bases between. The CDR3 is made up of 14 amino acids. Looked up from germline, CDR1 is WSHSY and CDR2 is SAAADI. In DNA form, the CDR3 reads TGCGCCAGCAGTGAGAGCGGTGGCCCGAGTGAAGCTTTCTTT. It is translated as CASSESGGPSEAFF.

This clone was counted a single time. This sequence joins TRBV7-3 and TRBJ2-3, with D possibly being TRBD1 or TRBD2 (6 bases each). V was cut by 4 bases and J by 0 bases, with 11 bases left in between. The length of the CDR3 is 15 residues. Germline lookup yields CDR1 SGHTA and CDR2 FQGTGA. For the CDR3, the DNA is TGTGCCAGCAGCTGGGGGGCCGGGAGCACAGATACGCAGTATTTT. Its protein product is CASSWGAGSTDTQYF.

This rearrangement joins TRBV7-2 to TRBJ2-5; possibly TRBD1 for D (5 bases). V was cut by 6 bases and J by 5 bases, with 19 bases left in between. The CDR3 contains 15 residues. Germline V gene sequence: CDR1 SGHTA, CDR2 FQGNSA. The CDR3 spells CASSFSPGLGETQYF. The CDR3 region has the DNA TGTGCCAGCAGTTTCTCCCCAGGGTTAGGGGAGACCCAGTACTTC.

A remark on this clone: The same CDR3 arises from other DNA sequences in this sample as well. The chain is built from TRBV27 and TRBJ2-3; 14 nucleotides line up with TRBD2. There are 12 residues in the CDR3. Germline assignment: CDR1 MNHEY and CDR2 SMNVEV (reference sequence). The junction had 1 base not matched to a gene; V was cut back by 8 bases and J by 9 bases. The CDR3 is CASGTSGRTQYF. In nucleotides, the CDR3 is TGTGCCAGCGGGACTAGCGGGAGAACGCAGTATTTT.

The chain combines TRBV27 with TRBJ1-2; 7 bases map to TRBD1. Germline lookup yields CDR1 MNHEY and CDR2 SMNVEV (reference sequence). The CDR3 has 16 residues. Trimming took 5 bases from V and 0 from J; bases not matched to a gene: 9. The CDR3 spells CASSVSPGQPNYGYTF. The CDR3 bases are TGTGCCAGCAGTGTTAGTCCGGGACAGCCTAACTATGGCTACACCTTC.

The chain combines TRBV5-6 with TRBJ2-7; D is perhaps TRBD1 (6 bases). Germline V gives CDR1 SGHDT, CDR2 YYEEEE. This CDR3 has 13 amino acids. Trimming left V 2 bases short and J 3 bases short, with 9 bases between. The DNA for the CDR3 is TGTGCCAGCAGCTTTGGGGGCCTCTACGAGCAGTACTTC. Protein sequence: CASSFGGLYEQYF.

J is TRBJ1-3 and V is TRBV6-1; D remains unclear. The CDR3 is made up of 17 amino acids. Trimming took 2 bases from V and 0 from J, leaving 14 bases between them. Germline CDR1 reads MNHNS; CDR2 reads SASEGT. The CDR3: CASSEKRAPSSGNTIYF. In DNA, the CDR3 is TGTGCCAGCAGTGAAAAAAGGGCCCCCAGCTCTGGAAACACCATATATTTT.

The chain carries TRBV7-6 and TRBJ2-1, with D perhaps matching TRBD2 (6 bases). This CDR3 comprises 18 residues. CDR1 and CDR2 (germline): SGHVS, FNYEAQ. Trimming removed 6 bases at V and 0 bases at J, with 21 bases between. CDR3 sequence (DNA): TGTGCCAGCAGACCAGCTGGTGGGGGGTCAAGCTCCTACAATGAGCAGTTCTTC. Protein product: CASRPAGGGSSSYNEQFF.

The genes are TRBV10-1 and TRBJ2-2; the match to TRBD1 covers 9 bases. V was clipped by 3 bases and J by 7 bases; unmatched bases: 6. The germline CDR1 and CDR2 sequences are WNHNN and SYGVQD (reference sequence). The CDR3 has 15 residues. The CDR3 region has the DNA TGCGCCAGCAGTGACAAGACAGGGGGGAACGGGGAGCTGTTTTTT. Translated, it gives CASSDKTGGNGELFF.

This sequence joins TRBV6-1 and TRBJ2-1; no clear D gene. Trimming took off 5 bases at V and 12 bases at J, with 11 bases between the two ends. CDR1 is MNHNS and CDR2 is SASEGT in the germline V gene. There are 11 residues in the CDR3. CDR3 amino acids: CASSYSLGQFF. In nucleotides, the CDR3 is TGTGCCAGCAGTTACAGCCTCGGGCAGTTCTTC.

CDR3 sequence: CASSHVGSSYEQYF. CDR3 nucleotide sequence: TGTGCCAGTAGTCACGTCGGAAGCTCCTACGAGCAGTACTTC. The V gene is TRBV19, the J gene TRBJ2-7; D call uncertain. Trimming cost V 5 bases and J 0 bases, with 11 bases left between them. CDR1 LNHDA and CDR2 SQIVND come from the germline V gene (reference sequence). The CDR3 length is 14 residues.

For this clone: The same CDR3 also results from other DNA sequences found in this sample. The genes are TRBV4-1 and TRBJ2-3, with D possibly matching TRBD1 (6 bases). V lost 4 bases to trimming and J lost 6 bases, with 11 bases between them. From germline, CDR1 is MGHRA and CDR2 YSYEKL. The CDR3 loop spans 13 amino acids. This chain's CDR3 is CASSRGQPDTQYF. The CDR3 bases are TGCGCCAGCAGCCGAGGACAGCCGGATACGCAGTATTTT.

The rearrangement links TRBV5-4 to TRBJ2-7; maybe TRBD2 (7 bases). Trimming cost V 0 bases and J 3 bases, with 13 bases left between them. There are 15 residues in the CDR3. Germline V lookup: CDR1 SGHNT, CDR2 YYREEE (reference sequence). Written as DNA, the CDR3 is TGTGCCAGCAGCTTGGGAGGGGGGGGAGGCTACGAGCAGTACTTC. Encoded protein: CASSLGGGGGYEQYF.

The V call is TRBV27, the J call TRBJ1-1, with D tentatively TRBD1 (6 bases). CDR1 and CDR2 from the germline V gene are MNHEY and SMNVEV (reference sequence). CDR3 size: 16 residues. Trimming removed 2 bases at V and 0 bases at J, with 13 bases between. The CDR3 here is CASSLVTGPMNTEAFF. The CDR3 DNA follows: TGTGCCAGCAGTTTAGTAACAGGGCCGATGAACACTGAAGCTTTCTTT.

The chain couples TRBV29-1 to TRBJ2-7; D is unresolved. In germline, CDR1 is SQVTM, CDR2 ANQGSEA. This CDR3 is 13 amino acids long. Trimming took off 3 bases at V and 7 bases at J, with 16 bases between the two ends. CDR3 region: CSVDDGRSYEQYF. The DNA of the CDR3 is TGCAGCGTTGATGATGGCAGGTCTTATGAGCAGTACTTC.

The chain uses TRBV1 and TRBJ2-1; no check of the table's D call, TRBD1, against the DNA was made. TRBV1 is flagged as a pseudogene. The CDR3 contains 18 residues. CDR3 region: CTSSQEHGGRQGANEQFF. The DNA of the CDR3 is TGCACCAGCAGCCAAGAGCATGGAGGGAGACAGGGGGCGAATGAGCAGTTCTTC.

V is TRBV11-2 and J is TRBJ2-5; tentatively, D is TRBD2 (5 bases). CDR1 and CDR2 from the germline V gene are SGHAT and FQNNGV. CDR3 length: 11 amino acids. V was pared by 4 bases and J by 5 bases, with 5 bases between. The CDR3 DNA sequence: TGTGCCAGCAGCTCGGGGGAGACCCAGTACTTC. Protein: CASSSGETQYF.